These 14 T cell receptor beta chains came from one sample sequenced in a study of regulatory T cells in long-lasting Graves disease. Building the TCR beta libraries relied on iRepertoire HTBI primers, and CDR3 regions underwent Arm-PCR. One entry per CDR3 protein, called by TCRdb with MiXCR from the multiplex PCR reads. Seen here are some 560,000 distinct CDR3 sequences, 15% to 20% observed once, and the top ten hold 20% to 25%. Sample time point: newly diagnosed GD, antithyroid drugs for less than 3 months. The TCR library was made from RNA that had been extracted from PBMCs in TRIzol. These data also featured in a second study, about T cells in Graves' hyperthyroidism and ophthalmopathy.

This material consisted of peripheral blood mononuclear cells (PBMCs), taken at new diagnosis, from a patient treated with antithyroid drugs. These receptors came from a woman aged 35 to 60 with Graves disease.

At least ten counts were recorded for this clonotype. The genes are TRBV20-1 and TRBJ2-1; 12 bases fit TRBD2. The CDR3 is 14 residues long. Germline V gives CDR1 DFQATT, CDR2 SNEGSKA (reference sequence). Germline trimming cut 6 bases from V and 5 bases from J; bases unmatched to any gene: 5. The CDR3 DNA sequence: TGCAGTGCCACTAGCGGGGGGCTAAACAATGAGCAGTTCTTC. The encoded protein is CSATSGGLNNEQFF.

At least ten counts were recorded for this clonotype. The chain combines TRBV11-2 with TRBJ2-1; D is tentatively TRBD1 or TRBD2 (5 bases each). Germline V gene data show CDR1 as SGHAT and CDR2 as FQNNGV. There are 13 residues in the CDR3. The ends were cut back, 1 base at V and 9 bases at J, with 10 bases in the middle. The CDR3 bases are TGTGCCAGCAGCTTAGTTGGGGGAAGTGAGCAGTTCTTC. Translation gives CASSLVGGSEQFF.

This clonotype turned up a few times. The V gene is TRBV5-1, the J gene TRBJ2-5; the match to TRBD2 covers 7 bases. Trimming cost V 4 bases and J 3 bases; bases outside gene matches: 6. Germline V lookup: CDR1 SGHRS, CDR2 YFSETQ. The CDR3 consists of 14 residues. As DNA, the CDR3 is TGCGCCAGCAGCCCACGGACTAGTAAAGAGACCCAGTACTTC. Translation gives CASSPRTSKETQYF.

This clonotype was seen many times. The V and J genes are TRBV28 and TRBJ1-1; tentative D call: TRBD1 (5 bases). The V and J ends lost 3 bases and 11 bases respectively, with 10 bases between them. Germline V gene data show CDR1 as MDHEN and CDR2 as SYDVKM. The CDR3 runs 11 residues. This chain's CDR3 is CASSLRGQAFF. CDR3 DNA sequence: TGTGCCAGCAGTTTGAGGGGCCAGGCTTTCTTT.

This clonotype was observed a handful of times. This chain joins TRBV19 and TRBJ2-7; 8 nucleotides agree with TRBD2. With V trimmed by 3 bases and J by 9 bases, 7 bases remained unmatched. Germline V CDR1 and CDR2: LNHDA, SQIVND (reference sequence). This CDR3 has 13 residues. CDR3 protein: CASSMGTSAGQYF. For the CDR3, the DNA is TGTGCCAGTAGTATGGGGACTAGTGCCGGGCAGTACTTC.

As concerns this clonotype: Being one base from a much bigger clone, this may be a read error. The J gene is TRBJ1-5, the V gene TRBV2; no definite D call. The CDR3 contains 14 residues. Germline-derived CDR1 and CDR2 are SNHLY and FYNNEI. The CDR3 loop reads CASSEGGYNQSQHF. CDR3 DNA: TGTGCCAGCAGTGAAGGCGGTTACAATCAGTCCCAGCATTTT.

Details on this clonotype: Relative to the germline gene, one junction end is altered; a read error may explain this. The chain recombines TRBV28 with TRBJ1-3, with TRBD1 identical over 9 bases. The CDR3 runs 12 residues. Germline loops: CDR1 MDHEN, CDR2 SYDVKM. As DNA, the CDR3 is TGTGCCAGCAGCTTATCCAGGGACAGGGCTTCTTTT. Translation: CASSLSRDRASF.

This clonotype was recorded at least ten times. The gene calls are TRBV28 and TRBJ1-1; D gene ambiguous. The germline V and J ends were trimmed by 2 bases and 1 base, with 11 bases remaining between them. Germline V gene lookup returns CDR1 MDHEN and CDR2 SYDVKM. This CDR3 has 15 amino acids. CDR3: CASSLRRVANTEAFF. In DNA, the CDR3 is TGTGCCAGCAGTTTACGCCGGGTGGCGAACACTGAAGCTTTCTTT.

This clonotype was observed at least ten times. The chain carries TRBV20-1 and TRBJ2-5; no definite D call. CDR1 DFQATT and CDR2 SNEGSKA come from the germline V gene (reference sequence). The CDR3 has 13 residues. Trimming left V 3 bases short and J 3 bases short, with 11 bases between. The CDR3 loop is CSASLGVKETQYF. The CDR3 region has the DNA TGCAGTGCTAGTCTTGGGGTAAAAGAGACCCAGTACTTC.

This clonotype appeared many times. The chain employs TRBV20-1 and TRBJ2-3; D call uncertain. V gave up 6 bases and J gave up 5 bases, with 6 bases separating them. From germline, CDR1 is DFQATT and CDR2 SNEGSKA (reference sequence). The CDR3 covers 10 residues. The CDR3 nucleotides read TGCAGTGCCGCCTTAGATACGCAGTATTTT. Translated, it gives CSAALDTQYF.

This chain links TRBV18 with TRBJ2-3; D is undetermined. Per germline, CDR1 KGHSH and CDR2 LQKENI. The CDR3 length is 16 residues. With 6 bases removed from V and 2 bases from J, the gap between germline ends came to 18 bases. The CDR3 here is CASSPMGGKLTDTQYF. The CDR3 DNA sequence: TGTGCCAGCTCTCCAATGGGCGGAAAACTCACAGATACGCAGTATTTT.

Ten or more counts support this clonotype. This rearrangement joins TRBV14 to TRBJ1-1; D call uncertain. This CDR3 contains 15 residues. The germline V gene encodes CDR1 SGHDN and CDR2 FVKESK. The germline V and J ends were trimmed by 1 base and 0 bases, with 9 bases remaining between them. The CDR3 is CASSQGVNLNTEAFF. CDR3 DNA: TGTGCCAGCAGCCAAGGGGTAAATTTGAACACTGAAGCTTTCTTT.

This clonotype was detected only a few times. The V and J genes are TRBV5-4 and TRBJ2-1; D is perhaps TRBD1 (5 bases). Deletions cut 4 bases from V and 4 bases from J, with 12 bases between. The CDR3 length is 14 residues. Germline V gene data show CDR1 as SGHNT and CDR2 as YYREEE (reference sequence). In DNA form, the CDR3 reads TGTGCCAGCAGCCTCCAGGGCGATTACAATGAGCAGTTCTTC. Translated, it gives CASSLQGDYNEQFF.

This clonotype came up many times. V is TRBV12-3 or TRBV12-4 and J is TRBJ1-3; D call uncertain. Trimming stripped 8 bases from V and 1 base from J, with 15 bases between. The CDR3 sequence is 15 residues long. This chain's CDR3 is CASASPGRSGNTIYF. The CDR3 DNA is TGTGCCAGCGCAAGCCCAGGACGATCTGGAAACACCATATATTTT.